Listed below are T cell receptor beta chains from one sample, sequenced in a study of T cell responses to AZD1222 COVID-19 vaccine. The protocol was immunoSEQ multiplex PCR, while the TCRdb copy is restricted to in-frame clones and leaves out a portion. Here the sample spans roughly 80,000 clones, about 87% being singletons. The specimen was peripheral blood, collected on day 0 of AZD1222 vaccination. The origin of the receptors is an adult in good health. The CDR3 runs from the conserved cysteine through the conserved F or W. The D gene is left open where the match is weak. Not all rows give a size; the values are once, few, many and, for expanded clones, a class.

size: .; J: TRBJ2-5; V: TRBV3-1/TRBV3-2; D: TRBD2; DNA: TGTGCCAGCAGCCAAAGCGGGGGGAGTGAGACCCAGTACTTC; CDR3: CASSQSGGSETQYF
size: .; J: TRBJ2-5; V: TRBV7-3; D: TRBD2; DNA: TGTGCCAGCAGTTTTAGCGGGGGGGTACAAGAGACCCAGTACTTC; CDR3: CASSFSGGVQETQYF
size: .; J: TRBJ1-4; V: TRBV5-5; D: .; DNA: TGTGCCAGCAGCTTGGGACGGAGAGATGAAAAACTGTTTTTT; CDR3: CASSLGRRDEKLFF
size: .; J: TRBJ1-1; V: TRBV11-2; D: .; DNA: TGTGCCAGCAGCTCCCTACGACATGCAGCTTTCTTT; CDR3: CASSSLRHAAFF
size: few; J: TRBJ1-4; V: TRBV6-6; D: .; DNA: TGTGCCAGCAGGTTGACAGACGCTGAAAAACTGTTTTTT; CDR3: CASRLTDAEKLFF
size: many; J: TRBJ1-1; V: TRBV19; D: .; DNA: TGTGCCAGTAGTATAGATCTGCAAGCTTTCTTT; CDR3: CASSIDLQAFF
size: once; J: TRBJ2-2; V: TRBV7-6; D: .; DNA: TGTGCCAGCATCCTAACTAAAGACACCGGGGAGCTGTTTTTT; CDR3: CASILTKDTGELFF
size: .; J: TRBJ1-5; V: TRBV5-3; D: .; DNA: TGTGCCAGAAGCTTGGGGGCGGGGTTCGGAGGGAGCAATCAGCCCCAGCATTTT; CDR3: CARSLGAGFGGSNQPQHF
size: .; J: TRBJ1-1; V: TRBV5-1; D: TRBD1; DNA: TGCGCCAGCAGCTCCCGACAGGGGGCAGGGGACACTGAAGCTTTCTTT; CDR3: CASSSRQGAGDTEAFF
size: once; J: TRBJ1-2; V: TRBV5-1; D: .; DNA: TGCGCCAGCAGCTCGGACAGATATGGCTACACCTTC; CDR3: CASSSDRYGYTF
size: .; J: TRBJ1-5; V: TRBV6-6; D: .; DNA: TGTGCCAGCAGTTACTGGGGTGTTATGGGCAATCAGCCCCAGCATTTT; CDR3: CASSYWGVMGNQPQHF
size: .; J: TRBJ1-6; V: TRBV25-1; D: .; DNA: TGTGCCAGCAGTGAACTGCGCAGGAGCTCCTATAATTCACCCCTCCACTTT; CDR3: CASSELRRSSYNSPLHF
size: .; J: TRBJ2-3; V: TRBV5-4; D: TRBD1; DNA: TGTGCCAGCAGCCTCGGACAGGGCGGAGATACGCAGTATTTT; CDR3: CASSLGQGGDTQYF
size: .; J: TRBJ1-1; V: TRBV6-6; D: .; DNA: TGTGCCAGCAGTTACTCGACTTACACTGAAGCTTTCTTT; CDR3: CASSYSTYTEAFF
size: .; J: TRBJ2-6; V: TRBV2; D: TRBD1; DNA: TGTGCCAGGGACAGGCGCCGGGGGGCCAACGTCCTGACTTTC; CDR3: CARDRRRGANVLTF
size: .; J: TRBJ1-4; V: TRBV5-1; D: .; DNA: TGCGCCAGCAGCCCACGGGCCCAGACCCCAACTAATGAAAAACTGTTTTTT; CDR3: CASSPRAQTPTNEKLFF
size: .; J: TRBJ1-2; V: TRBV25-1; D: TRBD1; DNA: TGTGCCACCTTGGACAGGGGGCGCGCTGGCTACACCTTC; CDR3: CATLDRGRAGYTF
size: .; J: TRBJ2-7; V: TRBV3-1/TRBV3-2; D: .; DNA: TGTGCCAGCAGCCTTCAACCCTACACTAGTTACGAGCAGTACTTC; CDR3: CASSLQPYTSYEQYF
size: .; J: TRBJ2-2; V: TRBV9; D: .; DNA: TGTGCCAGCAGCAGACCACAGAGGGGGGGCAACACCGGGGAGCTGTTTTTT; CDR3: CASSRPQRGGNTGELFF
size: .; J: TRBJ1-1; V: TRBV7-9; D: .; DNA: TGTGCCAGCAGCTTAGAAGTGGGGCTTAGGAACACTGAAGCTTTCTTT; CDR3: CASSLEVGLRNTEAFF
size: once; J: TRBJ1-2; V: TRBV12-5; D: .; DNA: TGTGCTAGTGAACCGACTTATTTCTATGGCTACACCTTC; CDR3: CASEPTYFYGYTF
size: .; J: TRBJ2-4; V: TRBV19; D: .; DNA: TGTGCCAGTAGGAACAGGGACGTCGGTGAATGGGACATTCAGTACTTC; CDR3: CASRNRDVGEWDIQYF
size: .; J: TRBJ1-1; V: TRBV12-5; D: TRBD1; DNA: TGTGCTAGTGGTTTGCAACTACAGGGGATCGCTGAAGCTTTCTTT; CDR3: CASGLQLQGIAEAFF
size: .; J: TRBJ1-2; V: TRBV5-1; D: .; DNA: TGCGCCAGCAGCTTGGCGGGCGAGGCGGATGGCTACACCTTC; CDR3: CASSLAGEADGYTF
size: .; J: TRBJ1-3; V: TRBV21-1; D: .; DNA: TGTGCCAGCAGCAAACGGAACAGCTCTGGAAACACCATATATTTT; CDR3: CASSKRNSSGNTIYF
size: .; J: TRBJ1-2; V: TRBV11-3; D: .; DNA: TGTGCCAGCAGCCCCGCAACAGTCTATGGCTACACCTTC; CDR3: CASSPATVYGYTF
size: .; J: TRBJ2-7; V: TRBV10-3; D: .; DNA: TGTGCCATCACCGATCCCGGGGTCTCCTACGAGCAGTACTTC; CDR3: CAITDPGVSYEQYF
size: .; J: TRBJ1-1; V: TRBV7-3; D: TRBD1; DNA: TGTGCCAGCAGCTTATTGGGTCTGGGCGCAGGGGGCATCACTGAAGCTTTCTTT; CDR3: CASSLLGLGAGGITEAFF
size: .; J: TRBJ2-1; V: TRBV10-3; D: TRBD1; DNA: TGTGCCATCAGTGATTCCGGGACAGGGCCCAATGAGCAGTTCTTC; CDR3: CAISDSGTGPNEQFF
size: .; J: TRBJ1-1; V: TRBV10-2; D: .; DNA: TGCGCCAGCAGTGAGTCGAACAGGTACACTGAAGCTTTCTTT; CDR3: CASSESNRYTEAFF
size: .; J: TRBJ2-7; V: TRBV2; D: TRBD2; DNA: TGTGCCAGCATTGGACTAGCGGGAACCTACGAGCAGTACTTC; CDR3: CASIGLAGTYEQYF
size: .; J: TRBJ2-7; V: TRBV7-6; D: TRBD1; DNA: TGTGCCAGCAGCTGGAGCCCGGGACAGGGTGGCGAGCAGTACTTC; CDR3: CASSWSPGQGGEQYF
size: .; J: TRBJ2-3; V: TRBV9; D: TRBD2; DNA: TGTGCCAGCAGCGTAGAGGCTAGCGGGGGGGCCATAGATACGCAGTATTTT; CDR3: CASSVEASGGAIDTQYF
size: .; J: TRBJ1-1; V: TRBV7-2; D: .; DNA: TGTGCCAGCAGCGAAAGCCCTGAAGCTTTCTTT; CDR3: CASSESPEAFF
size: .; J: TRBJ1-1; V: TRBV10-1; D: TRBD1; DNA: TGCGCCAGCTCCCACAGGGGGAGGACTGAAGCTTTCTTT; CDR3: CASSHRGRTEAFF